A single sample is the source of the 23 T cell receptor beta chains below, sequenced in a study of T cells in Graves' hyperthyroidism and ophthalmopathy. Researchers took RNA transcripts and amplified the TCR beta CDR3 regions from them. TCR CDR3 regions were first amplified by RT-PCR with HTBI primers. Using its own MiXCR run on the multiplex PCR reads, TCRdb lists one record per CDR3 protein. The table lists a few hundred thousand distinct CDR3 sequences, 25% of them singletons. Sequencing was done on a sample of blood. These receptors were taken from a man between 50 and 59 years old with Graves' hyperthyroidism.

The rearrangement links TRBV5-6 to TRBJ2-5; D remains ambiguous. Per the germline V gene, CDR1 is SGHDT and CDR2 is YYEEEE. This CDR3 is built from 13 residues. Trimming removed 4 bases from V and 2 bases from J, with 9 bases in between. The CDR3 sequence is CASSIIQQETQYF. CDR3 nucleotides: TGTGCCAGCAGCATTATACAGCAAGAGACCCAGTACTTC. The variable domain in full, with the rest retrieved from reference TRBV5-6 and TRBJ2-5, is DAGVTQSPTHLIKTRGQQVTLRCSPKSGHDTVSWYQQALGQGPQFIFQYYEEEERQRGNFPDRFSGHQFPNYSSELNVNALLLGDSALYLCASSIIQQETQYFGPGTRLLVL.

The V call is TRBV2, the J call TRBJ2-7, with no clear D. Trimming shortened V by 1 base and J by 12 bases, and 16 bases separated the two germline ends. This CDR3 is built from 13 residues. Per germline, CDR1 SNHLY and CDR2 FYNNEI. The CDR3 loop is CASSEEGIGVTYF. For the CDR3, the DNA is TGTGCCAGCAGTGAAGAGGGAATTGGAGTCACGTACTTC.

Of note for this clonotype: Germline and junction disagree at one end, which may indicate a read error. V and J are TRBV5-1 and TRBJ2-7; 10 bases fit TRBD2. Per the germline V gene, CDR1 is SGHRS and CDR2 is YFSETQ. The CDR3 length is 14 residues. CDR3 region: CAGSILAGACEQYF. In DNA, the CDR3 is TGCGCCGGCAGCATCCTAGCGGGGGCCTGCGAGCAGTACTTC.

This clonotype was observed a handful of times. This chain links TRBV5-1 with TRBJ1-1; no clear D. CDR1 SGHRS and CDR2 YFSETQ come from the germline V gene. Trimming pared 0 bases from V and 4 bases from J, leaving 10 bases between. The CDR3 covers 14 residues. CDR3 loop: CASSLVGPGTEAFF. The CDR3 DNA sequence: TGCGCCAGCAGCTTGGTAGGCCCCGGCACTGAAGCTTTCTTT.

There are a few counts of this clonotype. The V and J genes are TRBV3-1 and TRBJ2-7; no clear D. This CDR3 comprises 14 residues. The germline V gene has CDR1 LGHDT and CDR2 YNNKEL (reference sequence). V lost 3 bases, J lost 2 bases, and 11 bases lay in between. CDR3 coding DNA: TGTGCCAGCAGCCAGATGACGCGAACCTACGAGCAGTACTTC. As protein: CASSQMTRTYEQYF.

The chain carries TRBV7-3 and TRBJ2-2, with 9 nucleotides matching TRBD2. Germline V CDR1 and CDR2: SGHTA, FQGTGA. V shed 5 bases and J 5 bases; nucleotides not matched to a gene: 9. This CDR3 has 16 residues. CDR3 sequence: CASSPPGLAETGELFF. The CDR3 DNA sequence: TGTGCCAGCAGCCCCCCGGGACTAGCAGAGACCGGGGAGCTGTTTTTT.

The V call is TRBV20-1, the J call TRBJ2-3, with 10 bases matching TRBD2. After removal of 5 bases from V and 2 bases from J, the junction contained 4 bases not matched to a gene. Germline-derived CDR1 and CDR2 are DFQATT and SNEGSKA (reference sequence). The CDR3 totals 14 residues. The CDR3 DNA reads as TGCAGTGCTCGCGGGACTAGCGACACAGATACGCAGTATTTT. It specifies CSARGTSDTDTQYF.

The chain recombines TRBV5-1 with TRBJ2-7; the match to TRBD2 covers 12 bases. The CDR3 totals 14 residues. Germline CDR1 is SGHRS and CDR2 is YFSETQ. With V trimmed by 4 bases and J by 6 bases, 5 bases remained unmatched. The CDR3 loop reads CASSETSGRGEQYF. DNA for the CDR3: TGCGCCAGCAGCGAGACTAGCGGGAGAGGCGAGCAGTACTTC. Drawing the rest from reference TRBV5-1 and TRBJ2-7, the complete variable domain is KAGVTQTPRYLIKTRGQQVTLSCSPISGHRSVSWYQQTPGQGLQFLFEYFSETQRNKGNFPGRFSGRQFSNSRSEMNVSTLELGDSALYLCASSETSGRGEQYFGPGTRLTVT.

The chain uses TRBV10-3 and TRBJ1-1, with 9 bases lining up with TRBD1. The CDR3 contains 15 residues. The ends lost 8 bases at V and 7 bases at J; junction bases unmatched: 14. From germline, CDR1 is ENHRY and CDR2 SYGVKD. CDR3 in DNA: TGTGCCATCCGTCTCGCCGGGACAGGGACTGATGAAGCTTTCTTT. This translates into CAIRLAGTGTDEAFF.

The chain uses TRBV18 and TRBJ2-5; perhaps TRBD1 as D (6 bases). CDR1 and CDR2 (germline): KGHSH, LQKENI. CDR3 size: 13 residues. The ends were cut back, 6 bases at V and 2 bases at J, with 10 bases in the middle. CDR3 coding DNA: TGTGCCAGCTCGGTGGGGACACAAGAGACCCAGTACTTC. Its translation: CASSVGTQETQYF.

The genes are TRBV5-8 and TRBJ1-1; D perhaps matches TRBD1 (5 bases). Germline V gene sequence: CDR1 SGHTS, CDR2 YDEGEE. This CDR3 is built from 15 residues. Trimming cost V 4 bases and J 1 base, with 14 bases left between them. The CDR3 here is CASSPWPGKNTEAFF. CDR3 DNA: TGTGCCAGCAGCCCGTGGCCAGGGAAGAACACTGAAGCTTTCTTT.

This sequence joins TRBV12-3 or TRBV12-4 and TRBJ2-1; D is possibly TRBD1 (5 bases). CDR3 length equals 17 residues. Trimming shortened V by 5 bases and J by 9 bases, and 26 bases separated the two germline ends. CDR3 loop: CASSPNSSPQGVGEQFF. Here the CDR3 DNA reads TGTGCCAGCAGTCCAAATAGTTCCCCCCAAGGGGTGGGTGAGCAGTTCTTC.

This clonotype was observed at least ten times. The chain is built from TRBV20-1 and TRBJ2-3; 9 nucleotides align to TRBD2. The V segment lost 0 bases and the J segment 4 bases; nucleotides outside the gene matches: 8. Germline V lookup: CDR1 DFQATT, CDR2 SNEGSKA (reference sequence). The CDR3 spans 16 residues. The CDR3 DNA is TGCAGTGCTAGAGATGCTCGCGGGAGGGGTCCAGATACGCAGTATTTT. Translated, it gives CSARDARGRGPDTQYF.

This chain uses TRBV5-1 with TRBJ2-7, with TRBD2 as a possible D gene (6 bases). In germline, CDR1 is SGHRS, CDR2 YFSETQ. The CDR3 has 14 amino acids. V was clipped by 2 bases and J by 2 bases, with 11 bases between them. The CDR3 loop is CASSFGGSTYEQYF. DNA for the CDR3: TGCGCCAGCAGCTTCGGGGGTTCTACCTACGAGCAGTACTTC.

As regards this clonotype: The junction and the germline gene differ at one end; a read error may be behind it. The chain links TRBV20-1 to TRBJ2-7, with 10 bases aligning to TRBD2. CDR1 is DFQATT and CDR2 is SNEGSKA in the germline V gene (reference sequence). The CDR3 is 17 amino acids. The CDR3 reads CGAKAGLADFYSYEQYF. As DNA, the CDR3 is TGCGGTGCTAAAGCTGGACTAGCGGACTTTTACTCCTACGAGCAGTACTTC.

V is TRBV25-1 and J is TRBJ2-7; D might be TRBD2 (6 bases). The CDR3 loop spans 17 amino acids. Germline CDR1 MGHDK, CDR2 SYGVNS. V was cut by 3 bases and J by 0 bases, with 18 bases left in between. The CDR3: CASSEMGWDSSSYEQYF. For the CDR3, the DNA is TGTGCCAGCAGTGAGATGGGGTGGGACTCGAGCTCCTACGAGCAGTACTTC.

This clonotype has only a few counts. The chain couples TRBV15 to TRBJ2-3; no reliable D call. This CDR3 spans 13 amino acids. The V gene's germline CDR1 is LNHNV and CDR2 YYDKDF (reference sequence). Trimming took off 4 bases at V and 4 bases at J, with 9 bases between the two ends. Here the CDR3 reads CATSNPVADTQYF. In DNA, the CDR3 is TGTGCCACCAGCAACCCGGTGGCAGATACGCAGTATTTT.

The CDR3 DNA sequence: TGTGCCAGCAGCCTTCGGGGTGAATGGTTCTTC. It encodes CASSLRGEWFF. The chain combines TRBV7-9 with TRBJ2-1, with D possibly matching TRBD2 (5 bases). V was clipped by 5 bases and J by 15 bases, with 14 bases between them. The CDR3 extends over 11 amino acids. In germline, CDR1 is SEHNR, CDR2 FQNEAQ (reference sequence).

V gene TRBV30 combines with J gene TRBJ2-3; D perhaps matches TRBD1 (6 bases). Germline CDR1 and CDR2: GTSNPN and SVGIG (reference sequence). CDR3 size: 13 residues. Trimming removed 6 bases from V and 1 base from J, with 11 bases in between. The CDR3 reads CACKRQGTDTQYF. DNA of the CDR3: TGTGCCTGCAAGAGACAGGGCACAGATACGCAGTATTTT.

This clonotype occurred a few times. The chain joins TRBV6-1 to TRBJ2-7, with 9 bases that match TRBD1. Germline loops: CDR1 MNHNS, CDR2 SASEGT. V was clipped by 5 bases and J by 1 base; unmatched bases: 6. This CDR3 is built from 15 residues. The CDR3 loop reads CASSSGQGQSYEQYF. The CDR3, as DNA: TGTGCCAGCAGTTCGGGACAGGGCCAGTCCTACGAGCAGTACTTC.

J is TRBJ2-3 and V is TRBV12-3 or TRBV12-4, with 8 bases aligning to TRBD2. V shed 6 bases, J shed 10 bases, and the junction held 6 bases outside the gene matches. CDR3 length equals 12 residues. The CDR3 is CASSQGLVAQYF. CDR3 nucleotide sequence: TGTGCCAGCAGCCAGGGACTAGTAGCGCAGTATTTT.

The rearrangement joins TRBV25-1 to TRBJ1-5; D is uncertain. Germline loops: CDR1 MGHDK, CDR2 SYGVNS. Trimming took 4 bases from V and 0 from J, leaving 16 bases between them. The CDR3 spans 17 residues. CDR3 DNA: TGTGCCAGCAGTGTCTACTCCGACAAAAATAGCAATCAGCCCCAGCATTTT. As protein: CASSVYSDKNSNQPQHF.

In this sample, this clonotype turned up a few times. The J gene is TRBJ1-1, the V gene TRBV6-2 or TRBV6-3, with D perhaps TRBD1 (6 bases). Germline-derived CDR1 and CDR2 are MNHEY and SVGEGT. This CDR3 spans 12 amino acids. V was pared by 5 bases and J by 4 bases, with 8 bases between. CDR3: CASSKTGTEAFF. For the CDR3, the DNA is TGTGCCAGCAGTAAGACAGGCACTGAAGCTTTCTTT.